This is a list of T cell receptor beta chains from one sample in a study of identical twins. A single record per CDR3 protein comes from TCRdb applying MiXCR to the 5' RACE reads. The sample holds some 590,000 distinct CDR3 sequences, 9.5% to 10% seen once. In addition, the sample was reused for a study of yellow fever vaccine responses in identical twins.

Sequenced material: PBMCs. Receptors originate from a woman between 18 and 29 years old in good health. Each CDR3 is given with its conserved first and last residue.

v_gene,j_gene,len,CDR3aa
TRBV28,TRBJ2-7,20,CASSLRPSALFSGTAYEQYF
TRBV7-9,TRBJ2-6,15,CASSLHLSGANVLTF
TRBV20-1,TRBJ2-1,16,CSAGTSGRALYNEQFF
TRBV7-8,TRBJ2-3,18,CASSPKHGLAVDTDTQYF
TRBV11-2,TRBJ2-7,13,CASSLDPENEQYF
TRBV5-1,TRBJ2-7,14,CASSRDSSLSEQYF
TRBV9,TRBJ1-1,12,CASRPPGAEAFF
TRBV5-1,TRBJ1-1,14,CASSLPPPNTEAFF
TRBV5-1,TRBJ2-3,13,CASSLVSRDTQYF
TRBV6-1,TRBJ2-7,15,CASSPAGISSYEQYF
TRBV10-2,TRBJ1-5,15,CASSESDRGPQPQHF
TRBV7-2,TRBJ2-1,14,CASSLRTVYNEQFF
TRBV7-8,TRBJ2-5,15,CASSLVLGTQETQYF
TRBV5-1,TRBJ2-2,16,CASSRPAGRDAGELFF
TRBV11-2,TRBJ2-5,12,CASSFVRETQYF
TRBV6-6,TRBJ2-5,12,CASRGGLETQYF
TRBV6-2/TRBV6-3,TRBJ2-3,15,CASSRQGPSTDTQYF
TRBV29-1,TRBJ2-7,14,CSAWNSFPSYEQYF
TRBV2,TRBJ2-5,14,CASSDGVYQETQYF
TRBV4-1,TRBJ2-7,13,CASSQDQVGEQYF
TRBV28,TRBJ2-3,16,CASSSPGQIRTDTQYF
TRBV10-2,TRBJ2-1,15,CASSAGTATYNEQFF
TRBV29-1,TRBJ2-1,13,CSVVRTVGNEQFF
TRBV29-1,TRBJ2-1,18,CSVEVPSIPGGGLNEQFF
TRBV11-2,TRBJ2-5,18,CASSLMTGGGTGQETQYF
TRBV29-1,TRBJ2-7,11,CSVQGYHEQYF
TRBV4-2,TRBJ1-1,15,CASSGRQGMNTEAFF
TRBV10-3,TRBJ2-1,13,CAINTGGANEQFF
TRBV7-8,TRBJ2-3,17,CASSSLAQPGSTDTQYF
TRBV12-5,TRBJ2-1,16,CASGLVQPGGYNEQFF
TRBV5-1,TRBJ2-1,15,CASSLEGRENNEQFF
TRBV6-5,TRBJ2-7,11,CASSDRDEQYF
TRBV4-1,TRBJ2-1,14,CASSQDSASNEQFF
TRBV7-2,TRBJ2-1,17,CASSPGVASGTKYEQFF
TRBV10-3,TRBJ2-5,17,CAISLSPPGQGAETQYF
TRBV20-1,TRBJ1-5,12,CSASAGDQPQHF
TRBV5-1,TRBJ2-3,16,CASSLVLAEVLDTQYF
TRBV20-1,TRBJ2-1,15,CSARAARGNYNEQFF
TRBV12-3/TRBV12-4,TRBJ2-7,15,CASSLGGIAINEQYF
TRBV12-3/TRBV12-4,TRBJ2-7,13,CASSFGRPNEQYF
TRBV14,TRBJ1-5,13,CASSQDLGQPQHF